These 15 T cell receptor beta chains originate from one sample sequenced in a study of OX40 agonist ivuxolimab in advanced cancers. Assay: immunoSEQ multiplex PCR; the TCRdb copy retains only in-frame clones and omits some. This sample has around 27,000 clones, with almost 85% found just once. Sequences were derived from CD4+ or CD8+ T cells sorted from blood, sampled in a trial of the OX40 agonist ivuxolimab. Source of these receptors: an adult with an advanced solid tumor such as melanoma, head and neck, liver or kidney cancer.

The chain is built from TRBV2 and TRBJ2-1; TRBD2 aligns across 10 bases. CDR3 size: 17 residues. The ends lost 4 bases at V and 1 base at J; junction bases unmatched: 7. Germline CDR1 SNHLY, CDR2 FYNNEI. DNA of the CDR3: TGTGCCAGCAGTGGCAGTACTAGCGGGGTTTCCTACAATGAGCAGTTCTTC. Residues: CASSGSTSGVSYNEQFF.

The V gene is TRBV27, the J gene TRBJ2-1; TRBD2 might be the D (6 bases). Germline values: CDR1 MNHEY, CDR2 SMNVEV (reference sequence). This CDR3 has 15 residues. Trimming pared 5 bases from V and 0 bases from J, leaving 11 bases between. CDR3 loop: CASSGGTASYNEQFF. In DNA form, the CDR3 reads TGTGCCAGCAGTGGGGGGACGGCCTCCTACAATGAGCAGTTCTTC.

This clone has only a few counts. The chain has TRBV6-4 and TRBJ2-5, with 11 bases aligning to TRBD1. V shed 2 bases and J 1 base; nucleotides not matched to a gene: 0. Germline CDR1 reads MRHNA; CDR2 reads SNTAGT. This CDR3 region has 15 residues. CDR3 coding DNA: TGTGCCAGCAGTGACGGGACAGGGGGCCAAGAGACCCAGTACTTC. Translated, it gives CASSDGTGGQETQYF.

This clone was seen once. The CDR3 protein is CASSLGTGGYEQYF. Written as DNA, the CDR3 is TGTGCCAGTAGTCTGGGGACAGGGGGCTACGAGCAGTACTTC. The chain is built from TRBV19 and TRBJ2-7, with 11 nucleotides matching TRBD1. This CDR3 region has 14 residues. V lost 5 bases, J lost 3 bases, and 3 bases stayed unmatched. The germline gives CDR1 LNHDA, CDR2 SQIVND (reference sequence).

This chain connects TRBV19 to TRBJ1-2, with D hard to call. Germline CDR1 is LNHDA and CDR2 is SQIVND (reference sequence). Trimming left V 5 bases short and J 8 bases short, with 15 bases between. The CDR3 covers 13 residues. CDR3 in amino acids: CASSLLGASGYTF. As DNA, the CDR3 is TGTGCCAGTAGTCTCTTGGGCGCGAGCGGCTACACCTTC.

There are many counts of this clone. Other DNA sequences within the sample encode an identical CDR3. The CDR3 region is CASSSGTDTQYF. As DNA, the CDR3 is TGTGCCAGCAGTTCCGGGACAGATACGCAGTATTTT. The chain combines TRBV2 with TRBJ2-3; unclear D gene. The V gene lost 5 bases and the J gene lost 3 bases, with 6 bases spanning the gap. CDR1 SNHLY and CDR2 FYNNEI come from the germline V gene. CDR3 length equals 12 residues.

The V gene is TRBV10-2, the J gene TRBJ2-1; 12 bases line up with TRBD2. The trim removed 7 bases at V and 6 bases at J, leaving 7 bases unmatched. CDR1 WSHSY and CDR2 SAAADI come from the germline V gene. CDR3 length: 15 amino acids. The CDR3 sequence is CASIPSGGASNEQFF. In DNA form, the CDR3 reads TGCGCCAGCATCCCTAGCGGGGGGGCCTCCAATGAGCAGTTCTTC.

The chain is built from TRBV2 and TRBJ2-7, with a possible D match to TRBD1 (6 bases). V was trimmed by 1 base and J by 3 bases, leaving 13 bases between them. Germline loops: CDR1 SNHLY, CDR2 FYNNEI. CDR3 length: 15 residues. The DNA for the CDR3 is TGTGCCAGCAGTGAAGGGACAGCCTCCCTCTACGAGCAGTACTTC. Amino acid sequence: CASSEGTASLYEQYF.

This chain connects TRBV7-9 to TRBJ2-7; possible D gene TRBD1, 6 bases. Trimming pared 2 bases from V and 2 bases from J, leaving 7 bases between. Germline assignment: CDR1 SEHNR and CDR2 FQNEAQ (reference sequence). CDR3 length: 13 amino acids. CDR3 in DNA: TGTGCCAGCAGCTTAACAGGGACCTACGAGCAGTACTTC. This encodes CASSLTGTYEQYF.

The chain carries TRBV5-1 and TRBJ2-1; D assignment may be TRBD1 or TRBD2 (5 bases each). V was pared by 5 bases and J by 4 bases, with 13 bases between. Germline V gene lookup returns CDR1 SGHRS and CDR2 YFSETQ. The CDR3 spans 14 residues. The CDR3 sequence is CASRRDGQYNEQFF. In nucleotides, the CDR3 is TGCGCCAGCAGACGGGACGGCCAATACAATGAGCAGTTCTTC.

This chain links TRBV30 with TRBJ2-2; D unresolved. V was cut by 8 bases and J by 0 bases, with 16 bases left in between. This CDR3 region has 15 residues. Germline assignment: CDR1 GTSNPN and CDR2 SVGIG (reference sequence). The CDR3 coding sequence is TGTGCCCACGACCAAAGTCGGGCGAACACCGGGGAGCTGTTTTTT. Its translation: CAHDQSRANTGELFF.

This chain joins TRBV6-5 and TRBJ1-2; D is uncertain. V gave up 2 bases and J gave up 0 bases, with 7 bases separating them. Germline CDR1 and CDR2: MNHEY and SVGAGI. The CDR3 has 14 residues. The CDR3 protein is CASSYHSTNYGYTF. The CDR3 DNA sequence: TGTGCCAGCAGTTACCATTCGACTAACTATGGCTACACCTTC.

Here the CDR3 reads CASSYVAAPYEQYF. CDR3 sequence (DNA): TGTGCCAGTAGTTACGTAGCGGCACCCTACGAGCAGTACTTC. The chain uses TRBV19 and TRBJ2-7, with a tentative D call TRBD2 (6 bases). This CDR3 has 14 residues. Deletions cut 5 bases from V and 2 bases from J, with 13 bases between. From germline, CDR1 is LNHDA and CDR2 SQIVND (reference sequence).

CDR3 coding DNA: TGCGCCAGCAGCCATTCTGGGAGAGAGCAGTTCTTC. It specifies CASSHSGREQFF. The V gene is TRBV4-1, the J gene TRBJ2-1, with D tentatively TRBD2 (5 bases). V gave up 3 bases and J gave up 10 bases, with 10 bases separating them. The CDR3 spans 12 residues. The V gene's germline CDR1 is MGHRA and CDR2 YSYEKL.

The rearrangement uses TRBV29-1 and TRBJ1-2; D is ambiguous. The CDR3 spans 15 residues. Trimming stripped 0 bases from V and 4 bases from J, with 15 bases between. Germline CDR1 reads SQVTM; CDR2 reads ANQGSEA. For the CDR3, the DNA is TGCAGCGTTGAAGATGGGGTCCGGACGCCCTATGGCTACACCTTC. Protein sequence: CSVEDGVRTPYGYTF.